This TCR beta chain was profiled in a study of low-dose radiotherapy and immunotherapy resistance in tumors. CDR1 is SGHTA, CDR2 FQGNSA, per germline. The CDR3 covers 16 residues. Trimming cost V 3 bases and J 4 bases; bases outside gene matches: 3. Gene-specific TRAV and TRBV primers were used for first-strand cDNA, covering alpha and beta chains. Amplification of TCRs used a constant-region primer and V-primer adapter for around 20 PCR cycles. MiXCR, run by TCRdb on the reads, gives a single entry per CDR3 protein. The sample lists around 64,000 distinct CDR3 sequences; more than 20% were seen once. Time point: before trial treatment. Each patient who was eligible had an advanced solid tumor with no tumor-infiltrating lymphocytes.

The specimen comprised PBMCs, sampled before treatment. This rearrangement joins TRBV7-2 to TRBJ2-2; 12 bases agree with TRBD2. This sequence was found in a male donor with rectosigmoid adenocarcinoma. Here the CDR3 DNA reads TGTGCCAGCAGCTTGACTAGCGGGAGCGGCACCGGGGAGCTGTTTTTT. Protein product: CASSLTSGSGTGELFF.